This entry lists 27 T cell receptor beta chains sequenced from one sample in a study of cytomegalovirus exposure and HLA in healthy donors. 60 Vbeta and 13 Jbeta primers were used in PCR. Assay: immunoSEQ multiplex PCR; the TCRdb copy retains only in-frame clones and omits some. The sample lists more than 110,000 clones; roughly 65% were seen once. The sample consisted of PBMCs. The origin of the receptors is a woman between 25 and 40 years old in good health and CMV-seronegative.

This rearrangement joins TRBV28 to TRBJ2-5, with 10 bases that match TRBD1. Germline values: CDR1 MDHEN, CDR2 SYDVKM. V lost 11 bases, J lost 5 bases, and 5 bases stayed unmatched. The CDR3 runs 12 residues. The CDR3 DNA reads TGTGCCTCTCGGACAGGGGGGGAGACCCAGTACTTC. Translated, it gives CASRTGGETQYF.

This clone was seen a handful of times. CDR3 nucleotide sequence: TGTGCCAGCAGTGCCATAGGACTAGCAGTAATAGACACCGGGGAGCTGTTTTTT. It translates to CASSAIGLAVIDTGELFF. The rearrangement joins TRBV2 to TRBJ2-2; 8 bases are a match to TRBD2. CDR3 length: 18 amino acids. V was pared by 4 bases and J by 3 bases, with 13 bases of the junction left unmatched. Germline CDR1 reads SNHLY; CDR2 reads FYNNEI. Variable domain in full (rest from reference TRBV2 and TRBJ2-2): EPEVTQTPSHQVTQMGQEVILRCVPISNHLYFYWYRQILGQKVEFLVSFYNNEISEKSEIFDDQFSVERPDGSNFTLKIRSTKLEDSAMYFCASSAIGLAVIDTGELFFGEGSRLTVL.

The V gene is TRBV10-3, the J gene TRBJ2-5; 10 bases agree with TRBD1. Germline-derived CDR1 and CDR2 are ENHRY and SYGVKD. The CDR3 is 13 residues long. The J segment lost 2 bases and the V segment lost 8 bases, leaving 2 bases of the junction unmatched. CDR3 DNA: TGTGCCATCCAGGACAGGGGGCAAGAGACCCAGTACTTC. Residues: CAIQDRGQETQYF.

The chain combines TRBV7-2 with TRBJ2-5, with D possibly matching TRBD2 (6 bases). The DNA matches TRBJ2-7 better at its end, which makes the J call doubtful. CDR1 is SGHTA and CDR2 is FQGNSA in the germline V gene. The CDR3 runs 15 residues. CDR3 amino acids: CASSLTLTSTYEQYF. In nucleotides, the CDR3 is TGTGCCAGCAGCTTAACCCTCACTAGCACCTACGAGCAGTACTTC.

The chain couples TRBV6-1 to TRBJ2-5, with 7 bases fitting TRBD2. Trimming removed 2 bases from V and 4 bases from J; junction bases left unmatched: 7. CDR1 and CDR2 from the germline V gene are MNHNS and SASEGT. The CDR3 has 15 residues. The CDR3 loop is CASSEFGGRGETQYF. CDR3 coding DNA: TGTGCCAGCAGTGAATTTGGAGGGAGGGGAGAGACCCAGTACTTC.

The chain uses TRBV27 and TRBJ2-3; TRBD1 agrees at 7 bases. The V segment lost 4 bases and the J segment 8 bases; nucleotides outside the gene matches: 9. The CDR3 covers 14 residues. Germline lookup yields CDR1 MNHEY and CDR2 SMNVEV (reference sequence). The CDR3, as DNA: TGTGCCAGCAGTTCGGGCACAGGGGCCTTTACGCAGTATTTT. It codes for CASSSGTGAFTQYF.

This clone turned up a few times. The chain recombines TRBV5-4 with TRBJ2-3; D unclear. V was shortened by 0 bases and J by 4 bases, with 9 bases between the two germline ends. Germline lookup yields CDR1 SGHNT and CDR2 YYREEE (reference sequence). This CDR3 has 14 amino acids. The CDR3: CASSLGDMSDTQYF. The DNA of the CDR3 is TGTGCCAGCAGCTTGGGCGACATGTCAGATACGCAGTATTTT.

The chain uses TRBV6-5 and TRBJ1-5; perhaps TRBD1 as D (5 bases). CDR1 and CDR2 from the germline V gene are MNHEY and SVGAGI. Trimming stripped 0 bases from V and 7 bases from J, with 13 bases between. This CDR3 comprises 15 residues. This CDR3 is CASSYSGGLGQPQHF. CDR3 nucleotide sequence: TGTGCCAGCAGTTACTCCGGGGGATTAGGGCAGCCCCAGCATTTT.

The chain couples TRBV5-1 to TRBJ1-2; 11 nucleotides agree with TRBD1. The CDR3 loop spans 13 amino acids. Germline loops: CDR1 SGHRS, CDR2 YFSETQ. Losses at the gene ends were 3 bases for V and 10 bases for J; bases not matched to a gene: 5. The CDR3 reads CASSSGTGGNYTF. The CDR3, as DNA: TGCGCCAGCAGCTCCGGGACAGGGGGAAACTACACCTTC.

The chain links TRBV29-1 to TRBJ2-7, with no clear D. Looked up from germline, CDR1 is SQVTM and CDR2 is ANQGSEA. CDR3 length: 11 amino acids. Trimming left V 1 base short and J 4 bases short, with 5 bases between. CDR3 DNA sequence: TGCAGCGTTGAAGTAGCATACGAGCAGTACTTC. Translating gives CSVEVAYEQYF.

About this clone: Here the CDR3 omits its conserved ending phenylalanine or tryptophan, so a read error is the likely source. The limits of the CDR3 on the DNA are not certain, so only TCRdb's listed CDR3 is given. This chain links TRBV5-1 with TRBJ2-7; the table gives TRBD2 as D, unverified against the DNA. Including both end residues, the CDR3 is 11 amino acids long. Looked up from germline, CDR1 is SGHRS and CDR2 is YFSETQ. CDR3 loop: CASSLVRRGGA.

The chain combines TRBV14 with TRBJ2-3; a weak D match, TRBD1 (5 bases). In germline, CDR1 is SGHDN, CDR2 FVKESK. Trimming took 1 base from V and 4 from J, leaving 9 bases between them. The length of the CDR3 is 14 residues. DNA for the CDR3: TGTGCCAGCAGCCAAGTCAGGGTAGCAGATACGCAGTATTTT. Translation gives CASSQVRVADTQYF.

The chain carries TRBV28 and TRBJ2-6; perhaps TRBD1 as D (5 bases). Between the trimmed V and J ends, which lost 3 bases and 0 bases, there was a span of 15 bases. The CDR3 extends over 18 amino acids. CDR1 and CDR2 from the germline V gene are MDHEN and SYDVKM. The DNA for the CDR3 is TGTGCCAGCAGTTTTTTAAGGGGCAGGAGCTCTGGGGCCAACGTCCTGACTTTC. Translating gives CASSFLRGRSSGANVLTF. The full variable domain, its missing parts supplied by reference TRBV28 and TRBJ2-6, is DVKVTQSSRYLVKRTGEKVFLECVQDMDHENMFWYRQDPGLGLRLIYFSYDVKMKEKGDIPEGYSVSREKKERFSLILESASTNQTSMYLCASSFLRGRSSGANVLTFGAGSRLTVL.

This chain uses TRBV6-1 with TRBJ1-2; D gene uncertain. Per germline, CDR1 MNHNS and CDR2 SASEGT. The CDR3 has 13 amino acids. V shed 8 bases and J shed 5 bases, with 15 bases lying between them. This CDR3 is CASSSAGHYGYTF. The CDR3 coding sequence is TGTGCCAGCTCCTCGGCGGGCCATTATGGCTACACCTTC.

This chain uses TRBV4-1 with TRBJ1-2; TRBD1 might be the D (6 bases). The CDR3 is made up of 16 amino acids. Trimming took 3 bases from V and 4 from J, leaving 18 bases between them. Germline V gene lookup returns CDR1 MGHRA and CDR2 YSYEKL. For the CDR3, the DNA is TGCGCCAGCAGCCACCCGATACAGGGCTTAGTCTATGGCTACACCTTC. It translates to CASSHPIQGLVYGYTF.

This chain joins TRBV7-9 and TRBJ2-7; possibly TRBD1 for D (5 bases). V dropped 7 bases and J dropped 3 bases, with 28 bases sitting between them. The CDR3 covers 18 residues. Germline-derived CDR1 and CDR2 are SEHNR and FQNEAQ (reference sequence). The CDR3 region is CASTPAAARQFQLYEQYV. The DNA of the CDR3 is TGTGCCAGCACCCCTGCAGCCGCCAGACAGTTCCAACTCTACGAGCAGTACGTC.

CDR3 DNA sequence: TGCGCCAGCAGCTTCGACAGGGGCGCCACTGAAGCTTTCTTT. It specifies CASSFDRGATEAFF. The V and J genes are TRBV5-1 and TRBJ1-1, with 8 bases matching TRBD1. V gave up 2 bases and J gave up 4 bases; unmatched junction bases: 4. Germline V gene data show CDR1 as SGHRS and CDR2 as YFSETQ. CDR3 size: 14 residues.

This clone was seen a few times. V and J are TRBV14 and TRBJ2-1; D uncertain. V was cut by 0 bases and J by 6 bases, with 6 bases left in between. Germline V gene lookup returns CDR1 SGHDN and CDR2 FVKESK. The CDR3 consists of 13 residues. The CDR3 region has the DNA TGTGCCAGCAGCCAAGAATATTTCAATGAGCAGTTCTTC. This sequence encodes CASSQEYFNEQFF.

V and J are TRBV28 and TRBJ2-7; 8 bases line up with TRBD1. Germline V lookup: CDR1 MDHEN, CDR2 SYDVKM. J lost 3 bases, V lost 6 bases, and 10 bases had no gene match. The CDR3 contains 15 residues. DNA of the CDR3: TGTGCCAGCAGACACTGGTTGACAGGGGACTACGAGCAGTACTTC. Protein sequence: CASRHWLTGDYEQYF.

The CDR3 coding sequence is TGCGCCAGCAGACCCGGTGGGAGGCGCTGGAATCAGCCCCAGCATTTT. Translation gives CASRPGGRRWNQPQHF. This chain joins TRBV23-1 and TRBJ1-5; no clear D gene. TRBV23-1 is treated as an ORF (open reading frame) with a function not yet certain. The germline V and J ends were trimmed by 6 bases and 4 bases, with 19 bases remaining between them. The CDR3 has 16 residues.

The chain has TRBV6-4 and TRBJ1-1, with D unclear. CDR3 length: 12 residues. V lost 6 bases, J lost 1 base, and 6 bases lay in between. Germline CDR1 reads MRHNA; CDR2 reads SNTAGT. CDR3 nucleotides: TGTGCCAGCAGGGAGAAGAACACTGAAGCTTTCTTT. As protein: CASREKNTEAFF.

V and J are TRBV5-6 and TRBJ2-5; perhaps TRBD2 as D (6 bases). Germline assignment: CDR1 SGHDT and CDR2 YYEEEE. The CDR3 covers 14 residues. Trimming shortened V by 4 bases and J by 1 base, and 11 bases separated the two germline ends. The chain's CDR3 is CASSMTRTQETQYF. The CDR3 bases are TGTGCCAGCAGCATGACTAGGACCCAAGAGACCCAGTACTTC.

The CDR3 DNA reads as TGCGCCAGCAGCTTGGGGGGCGGCGGCGGGGACTCCTACGAGCAGTACGTC. This encodes CASSLGGGGGDSYEQYV. This sequence joins TRBV5-1 and TRBJ2-7, with a possible D match to TRBD2 (6 bases). CDR3 length: 17 amino acids. V was clipped by 0 bases and J by 0 bases, with 16 bases between them. Germline values: CDR1 SGHRS, CDR2 YFSETQ.

V gene TRBV29-1 combines with J gene TRBJ2-7, with D perhaps TRBD1 (6 bases). The CDR3 sequence is 13 residues long. CDR1 and CDR2 (germline): SQVTM, ANQGSEA. V lost 0 bases, J lost 4 bases, and 10 bases lay in between. As DNA, the CDR3 is TGCAGCGTTGAAGACCGGGACAAATACGAGCAGTACTTC. Amino acid sequence: CSVEDRDKYEQYF.

The chain is built from TRBV27 and TRBJ2-5, with D uncertain. The germline gives CDR1 MNHEY, CDR2 SMNVEV (reference sequence). Deletions cut 5 bases from V and 2 bases from J, with 9 bases between. The CDR3 is made up of 13 amino acids. CDR3 in DNA: TGTGCCAGCAGTCGGAAGACACAAGAGACCCAGTACTTC. Its protein product is CASSRKTQETQYF.

V is TRBV7-9 and J is TRBJ2-5; D uncertain. The CDR3 covers 12 residues. The V gene lost 3 bases and the J gene lost 4 bases, with 6 bases spanning the gap. Germline CDR1 is SEHNR and CDR2 is FQNEAQ (reference sequence). DNA for the CDR3: TGTGCCAGCAGCTTCCCCGGAGAGACCCAGTACTTC. The encoded protein is CASSFPGETQYF. Looking up the rest from reference TRBV7-9 and TRBJ2-5 gives the full variable domain: DTGVSQNPRHKITKRGQNVTFRCDPISEHNRLYWYRQTLGQGPEFLTYFQNEAQLEKSRLLSDRFSAERPKGSFSTLEIQRTEQGDSAMYLCASSFPGETQYFGPGTRLLVL.

This clone was found once. The chain links TRBV7-2 to TRBJ2-1, with TRBD2 matching over 10 bases. From germline, CDR1 is SGHTA and CDR2 FQGNSA. With 1 base clipped from V and 10 bases from J, the junction kept 1 base outside the gene matches. This CDR3 region has 13 residues. The CDR3 reads CASSLVGLAEQFF. CDR3 coding DNA: TGTGCCAGCAGCTTAGTGGGACTAGCGGAGCAGTTCTTC. The full variable domain, its missing parts supplied by reference TRBV7-2 and TRBJ2-1, is GAGVSQSPSNKVTEKGKDVELRCDPISGHTALYWYRQSLGQGLEFLIYFQGNSAPDKSGLPSDRFSAERTGGSVSTLTIQRTQQEDSAVYLCASSLVGLAEQFFGPGTRLTVL.